The rows below give T cell receptor beta chains drawn from one sample of a study of monozygotic twins with inflammatory bowel disease. TCRdb reprocessed the 5' RACE reads, with one entry per CDR3 protein and no DNA. Its table lists roughly 200,000 distinct CDR3 sequences. Material: blood. These TCRs come from a human donor with ulcerative colitis or Crohn's disease, or a healthy co-twin of an affected twin (not recorded which). The CDR3 runs from the conserved cysteine through the conserved F or W.

CDR3 protein: CASRPPGAEQFF
J gene: TRBJ2-1
V gene: TRBV19

CDR3 protein: CASSPPESLAGAEQFF
J gene: TRBJ2-1
V gene: TRBV18

CDR3 protein: CSAIGRGRVRSYNEQFF
J gene: TRBJ2-1
V gene: TRBV20-1

CDR3 protein: CASSLIGAPRGNTEAFF
J gene: TRBJ1-1
V gene: TRBV12-3/TRBV12-4

CDR3 protein: CSVRVGSGRPGYNEQFF
J gene: TRBJ2-1
V gene: TRBV20-1

CDR3 protein: CATSRDPSGVYNEQFF
J gene: TRBJ2-1
V gene: TRBV15

CDR3 protein: CASSPGTASSYNEQFF
J gene: TRBJ2-1
V gene: TRBV5-6

CDR3 protein: CASSGQLIVYNEQFF
J gene: TRBJ2-1
V gene: TRBV7-9

CDR3 protein: CASKAQGNNQPQHF
J gene: TRBJ1-5
V gene: TRBV13

CDR3 protein: CAWSVGGMANEKLFF
J gene: TRBJ1-4
V gene: TRBV30

CDR3 protein: CSARDPTDPQETQYF
J gene: TRBJ2-5
V gene: TRBV20-1

CDR3 protein: CASSFEVYNEQFF
J gene: TRBJ2-1
V gene: TRBV12-3/TRBV12-4

CDR3 protein: CSAPKDRSYGYTF
J gene: TRBJ1-2
V gene: TRBV20-1

CDR3 protein: CASSSSGGRAGDTQYF
J gene: TRBJ2-3
V gene: TRBV6-5

CDR3 protein: CASGDTGELFF
J gene: TRBJ2-2
V gene: TRBV7-3

CDR3 protein: CASSQGLIPYEQYF
J gene: TRBJ2-7
V gene: TRBV7-9

CDR3 protein: CASSYGLPGAEAFF
J gene: TRBJ1-1
V gene: TRBV5-1

CDR3 protein: CASSLSSGSDEQFF
J gene: TRBJ2-1
V gene: TRBV7-9

CDR3 protein: CASTPPRTPYGYTF
J gene: TRBJ1-2
V gene: TRBV21-1

CDR3 protein: CASSLEVAGGFDRQYF
J gene: TRBJ2-3
V gene: TRBV5-6

CDR3 protein: CASSLEWTGPAYEQYF
J gene: TRBJ2-7
V gene: TRBV7-2

CDR3 protein: CASSRREVESPLHF
J gene: TRBJ1-6
V gene: TRBV7-9

CDR3 protein: CASSYTGNEQFF
J gene: TRBJ2-1
V gene: TRBV6-5

CDR3 protein: CASSSGLRGEKLFF
J gene: TRBJ1-4
V gene: TRBV5-1

CDR3 protein: CASTTGRDEQYF
J gene: TRBJ2-7
V gene: TRBV6-2/TRBV6-3

CDR3 protein: CASSGFEDEQFF
J gene: TRBJ2-1
V gene: TRBV10-2

CDR3 protein: CASSLGWIQANEQFF
J gene: TRBJ2-1
V gene: TRBV5-1

CDR3 protein: CASSLVYQETQYF
J gene: TRBJ2-5
V gene: TRBV7-2

CDR3 protein: CASSDDQTLADTQYF
J gene: TRBJ2-3
V gene: TRBV25-1

CDR3 protein: CASSLGPLANNEQFF
J gene: TRBJ2-1
V gene: TRBV7-2

CDR3 protein: CASSPGTSGSHEQFF
J gene: TRBJ2-1
V gene: TRBV9

CDR3 protein: CASSLMQGPGETQYF
J gene: TRBJ2-5
V gene: TRBV12-3/TRBV12-4

CDR3 protein: CASSRGTPSSTDTQYF
J gene: TRBJ2-3
V gene: TRBV4-1

CDR3 protein: CASSSMVMTENTEAFF
J gene: TRBJ1-1
V gene: TRBV12-3/TRBV12-4

CDR3 protein: CSVDGKGSYEQYF
J gene: TRBJ2-7
V gene: TRBV29-1